In this sample, the clone carrying this TCR beta chain turned up once. The CDR3 sequence is 14 residues long. CDR1 and CDR2 (germline): LNHDA, SQIVND (reference sequence). V lost 6 bases to trimming and J lost 7 bases; unmatched junction nucleotides: 9. The sample originates from a study of blood T cell repertoires in COVID-19. The wider study: Samples came from the United States, Italy and Spain, spanning acute and convalescent COVID-19. The cDNA or gDNA used as material had been derived from T cells, B-cell-depleted T cells, or PBMCs.

Data came from immunoSEQ multiplex PCR; TCRdb stores just in-frame clones and leaves some out. The data show about 200,000 clones, roughly 80% seen once. The sequence was collected from a human donor in a cohort sampled during active COVID-19. What was sequenced was peripheral blood. The V gene is TRBV19, the J gene TRBJ1-2; the match to TRBD1 covers 9 bases. The CDR3 DNA follows: TGTGCCAGTAGCAAACAGGGGGCGAGGTCTGGCTACACCTTC. This gives the protein CASSKQGARSGYTF.